One sample yielded the 24 T cell receptor beta chains listed below, sequenced in a study of blood T cell repertoires in COVID-19. Assay used: immunoSEQ multiplex PCR; TCRdb lists only in-frame clones, some missing. This table holds 150,000 to 200,000 clones, about 83% found once. The sample was peripheral blood. The origin of the receptors is a man aged 18 to 30 with active or convalescent COVID-19.

The chain uses TRBV11-2 and TRBJ2-7, with D uncertain. V dropped 2 bases and J dropped 0 bases, with 8 bases sitting between them. Germline V CDR1 and CDR2: SGHAT, FQNNGV. There are 14 residues in the CDR3. CDR3 nucleotides: TGTGCCAGCAGCTTATATTACTCCTCCTACGAGCAGTACTTC. It specifies CASSLYYSSYEQYF.

This clone was observed once. J is TRBJ1-2 and V is TRBV4-2, with unresolved D. The CDR3 covers 15 residues. Germline CDR1 reads LGHNA; CDR2 reads YNFKEQ. Trimming removed 1 base from V and 4 bases from J, with 13 bases in between. CDR3 nucleotides: TGTGCCAGCAGCCAAGGTTTAGTGACTTCCTATGGCTACACCTTC. This codes for CASSQGLVTSYGYTF.

The chain has TRBV2 and TRBJ2-5; TRBD2 matches 11 bases. This CDR3 is 18 amino acids long. Germline CDR1 and CDR2: SNHLY and FYNNEI. Losses at the gene ends were 6 bases for V and 1 base for J; bases not matched to a gene: 13. DNA of the CDR3: TGTGCCAGCAGCGCTCTGGCTAGCGGGAGGCCCTCCCAAGAGACCCAGTACTTC. Its translation: CASSALASGRPSQETQYF.

The chain links TRBV2 to TRBJ2-3; TRBD2 agrees at 14 bases. Germline CDR1 and CDR2: SNHLY and FYNNEI. There are 18 residues in the CDR3. Losses at the gene ends were 5 bases for V and 2 bases for J; bases not matched to a gene: 9. The CDR3 loop is CASSNGLAGGPNTDTQYF. The CDR3 region has the DNA TGTGCCAGCAGTAACGGACTAGCGGGGGGCCCGAACACAGATACGCAGTATTTT.

CDR3 sequence reads: CASSLAFGQHTNYGYTF. CDR3 sequence (DNA): TGCGCCAGCAGCTTGGCGTTCGGACAGCATACTAACTATGGCTACACCTTC. The V call is TRBV5-1, the J call TRBJ1-2, with D possibly being TRBD1 (6 bases). There are 17 residues in the CDR3. CDR1 is SGHRS, CDR2 YFSETQ, per germline. The germline V and J ends were trimmed by 0 bases and 0 bases, with 15 bases remaining between them.

In its sample, this clone was seen a few times. The CDR3 loop reads CASRIAGVLGELFF. DNA for the CDR3: TGTGCCAGCCGGATAGCGGGGGTTCTCGGGGAGCTGTTTTTT. The chain combines TRBV2 with TRBJ2-2, with 9 nucleotides matching TRBD2. This CDR3 spans 14 amino acids. Germline trimming cut 8 bases from V and 7 bases from J; bases unmatched to any gene: 8. The germline V gene has CDR1 SNHLY and CDR2 FYNNEI.

The chain has TRBV5-1 and TRBJ2-7; 9 positions match TRBD2. The germline V gene encodes CDR1 SGHRS and CDR2 YFSETQ. The CDR3 covers 15 residues. V trimming: 4 bases; J trimming: 1 base; junction bases outside the gene matches: 6. The CDR3 DNA sequence: TGCGCCAGCAGCGTTTTCGCGGGAGGGTCCTACGAGCAGTACTTC. Translation: CASSVFAGGSYEQYF.

The chain is built from TRBV13 and TRBJ1-3, with 8 bases fitting TRBD1. Germline V gene data show CDR1 as PRHDT and CDR2 as FYEKMQ (reference sequence). This CDR3 is 17 amino acids long. The V gene end was trimmed by 1 base and the J gene end by 0 bases; junction bases not matched to a gene: 5. The CDR3 loop is CASSLVAGGHSGNTIYF. The CDR3, as DNA: TGTGCCAGCAGCTTAGTTGCAGGGGGCCACTCTGGAAACACCATATATTTT.

The chain uses TRBV12-3 or TRBV12-4 and TRBJ1-1; 7 nucleotides agree with TRBD1. This CDR3 has 13 residues. Losses at the gene ends were 6 bases for V and 4 bases for J; bases not matched to a gene: 5. The DNA for the CDR3 is TGTGCCAGCAGCCTACAGGGGAGCACTGAAGCTTTCTTT. Protein sequence: CASSLQGSTEAFF.

CDR3 sequence reads: CASSLPGQAYSNQPQHF. CDR3 DNA sequence: TGTGCCAGCAGTTTGCCGGGACAAGCTTATAGCAATCAGCCCCAGCATTTT. This chain joins TRBV28 and TRBJ1-5, with a tentative D call TRBD1 (6 bases). V lost 3 bases to trimming and J lost 0 bases, with 15 bases between them. The CDR3 covers 17 residues. Germline CDR1 is MDHEN and CDR2 is SYDVKM.

The chain recombines TRBV25-1 with TRBJ1-1, with 8 bases lining up with TRBD1. Germline CDR1 reads MGHDK; CDR2 reads SYGVNS. V lost 3 bases and J lost 5; bases outside the gene matches: 2. This CDR3 has 13 residues. In DNA form, the CDR3 reads TGTGCCAGCAGTGATCGACAGGGGACTGAAGCTTTCTTT. This sequence encodes CASSDRQGTEAFF.

This chain joins TRBV10-2 and TRBJ1-5; D is undetermined. This CDR3 is built from 11 residues. Trimming shortened V by 10 bases and J by 4 bases, and 8 bases separated the two germline ends. Germline V gene sequence: CDR1 WSHSY, CDR2 SAAADI. CDR3 sequence reads: CATRDNQPQHF. The DNA of the CDR3 is TGCGCCACCCGGGATAATCAGCCCCAGCATTTT.

This clone came up once. The J gene is TRBJ1-5, the V gene TRBV4-1; TRBD1 might be the D (5 bases). The CDR3 is 14 amino acids. Germline assignment: CDR1 MGHRA and CDR2 YSYEKL. V was cut by 5 bases and J by 2 bases, with 10 bases left in between. The CDR3 region is CASSLGVGNQPQHF. The CDR3 nucleotides are TGCGCCAGCAGCTTAGGGGTGGGCAATCAGCCCCAGCATTTT.

This clone was seen more than once but under ten times. This rearrangement joins TRBV4-3 to TRBJ2-1; 7 bases fit TRBD2. CDR3 size: 16 residues. CDR1 and CDR2 from the germline V gene are LGHNA and YSLEER. V was clipped by 2 bases and J by 8 bases; unmatched bases: 12. The CDR3 region has the DNA TGCGCCAGCAGCCAACTGGCGCCGGGACTAAAGCATGAGCAGTTCTTC. It codes for CASSQLAPGLKHEQFF.

The CDR3 sequence is CASSLSAVPAQNEKLFF. The CDR3 bases are TGTGCCAGCAGCTTATCGGCGGTGCCCGCACAAAATGAAAAACTGTTTTTT. This chain joins TRBV7-2 and TRBJ1-4; no reliable D call. CDR1 and CDR2 (germline): SGHTA, FQGNSA. CDR3 length: 17 residues. Trimming left V 2 bases short and J 5 bases short, with 18 bases between.

This clone was observed a single time. Other DNA sequences in the same sample also yield this CDR3. As DNA, the CDR3 is TGTGCCAGCAGTGAAGCAGCAGGGAACTATGGCTACACCTTC. Translated: CASSEAAGNYGYTF. The rearrangement joins TRBV6-1 to TRBJ1-2; TRBD1 is a possible D gene (5 bases). The germline gives CDR1 MNHNS, CDR2 SASEGT. Trimming removed 0 bases from V and 2 bases from J, with 7 bases in between. CDR3 size: 14 residues.

This chain joins TRBV28 and TRBJ1-5; weak D call: TRBD1 (6 bases). The V gene's germline CDR1 is MDHEN and CDR2 SYDVKM. V was trimmed by 4 bases and J by 10 bases, leaving 11 bases between them. The CDR3 sequence is 12 residues long. CDR3 coding DNA: TGTGCCAGCAGTTACCCTGGGGGCCCCCAGCATTTT. Translating gives CASSYPGGPQHF.

This clone was seen a single time. This sequence joins TRBV10-3 and TRBJ1-2, with TRBD1 matching over 10 bases. Per the germline V gene, CDR1 is ENHRY and CDR2 is SYGVKD. V gave up 1 base and J gave up 8 bases; unmatched junction bases: 7. The CDR3 is 15 amino acids. In DNA, the CDR3 is TGTGCCATCAGTGAGTGGCTGGGACAGGGGTCGGGCTACACCTTC. It encodes CAISEWLGQGSGYTF.

The chain recombines TRBV5-6 with TRBJ1-2; TRBD1 matches 8 bases. V was pared by 7 bases and J by 1 base, with 9 bases of the junction left unmatched. The CDR3 totals 15 residues. Germline V CDR1 and CDR2: SGHDT, YYEEEE. For the CDR3, the DNA is TGTGCCAGCGCAAACGGACAGGGTTTTAACTATGGCTACACCTTC. Amino acids: CASANGQGFNYGYTF.

This chain joins TRBV4-1 and TRBJ1-1; D is ambiguous. The CDR3 length is 13 residues. Germline V CDR1 and CDR2: MGHRA, YSYEKL. With 0 bases removed from V and 5 bases from J, the gap between germline ends came to 7 bases. CDR3 residues: CASSQEEVTEAFF. In nucleotides, the CDR3 is TGCGCCAGCAGCCAAGAAGAGGTAACTGAAGCTTTCTTT.

This chain joins TRBV30 and TRBJ1-1; D may be TRBD1 (5 bases). The CDR3 is 12 residues long. Trimming cost V 4 bases and J 1 base, with 7 bases left between them. Germline V gene lookup returns CDR1 GTSNPN and CDR2 SVGIG (reference sequence). CDR3 region: CAWNTGNTEAFF. The CDR3 nucleotides are TGTGCCTGGAATACAGGGAACACTGAAGCTTTCTTT.

The V and J genes are TRBV4-1 and TRBJ1-1, with D unresolved. Deletions cut 4 bases from V and 0 bases from J, with 9 bases between. Germline V gene data show CDR1 as MGHRA and CDR2 as YSYEKL. The length of the CDR3 is 14 residues. The CDR3 DNA reads TGCGCCAGCAGCCCCCCAGATATGAACACTGAAGCTTTCTTT. Translation gives CASSPPDMNTEAFF.

This clone was recorded a few times. The rearrangement joins TRBV9 to TRBJ1-1; 8 bases align to TRBD1. Germline V gene data show CDR1 as SGDLS and CDR2 as YYNGEE. Trimming removed 0 bases from V and 3 bases from J; junction bases left unmatched: 10. This CDR3 region has 17 residues. The DNA of the CDR3 is TGTGCCAGCAGCGTAGCGACAGGGGCCCCCCTCTACACTGAAGCTTTCTTT. Translation gives CASSVATGAPLYTEAFF.

This chain connects TRBV3-1 (or the pseudogene TRBV3-2) to TRBJ2-7, with TRBD2 matching 7 bases. Germline loops: CDR1 LGHDT, CDR2 YNNKEL (reference sequence). V was pared by 1 base and J by 4 bases, with 7 bases of the junction left unmatched. This CDR3 has 15 amino acids. Here the CDR3 reads CASSQGGRASYEQYF. The CDR3 DNA sequence: TGTGCCAGCAGCCAAGGAGGGAGGGCCAGTTACGAGCAGTACTTC.